A single sample is the source of the 11 T cell receptor beta chains below, sequenced in a study of blood T cell repertoires in COVID-19. Sequenced by immunoSEQ multiplex PCR; TCRdb stores in-frame clones only, minus some. The sample has about 330,000 clones, about 89% seen once. Sequencing was done on a sample of PBMCs or T cells enriched from blood (not recorded which). These receptors were obtained from a woman in her 30s who had recovered from COVID-19.

V gene TRBV19 combines with J gene TRBJ1-5; D is undetermined. This CDR3 spans 14 amino acids. Germline CDR1 and CDR2: LNHDA and SQIVND (reference sequence). The ends were cut back, 7 bases at V and 3 bases at J, with 13 bases in the middle. The CDR3 is CASNQRGYNQPQHF. For the CDR3, the DNA is TGTGCCAGTAATCAGAGAGGTTACAATCAGCCCCAGCATTTT. Using reference TRBV19 and TRBJ1-5 for the parts outside the CDR3, the full variable domain is DGGITQSPKYLFRKEGQNVTLSCEQNLNHDAMYWYRQDPGQGLRLIYYSQIVNDFQKGDIAEGYSVSREKKESFPLTVTSAQKNPTAFYLCASNQRGYNQPQHFGDGTRLSIL.

V gene TRBV4-1 combines with J gene TRBJ1-2; 7 bases are a match to TRBD1. The germline CDR1 and CDR2 sequences are MGHRA and YSYEKL. The CDR3 has 15 amino acids. The V gene end was trimmed by 0 bases and the J gene end by 10 bases; junction bases not matched to a gene: 11. CDR3: CASSQDPGGYYHYTF. The CDR3 DNA sequence: TGCGCCAGCAGCCAAGACCCAGGGGGGTACTATCACTACACCTTC.

The rearrangement joins TRBV5-1 to TRBJ2-5; 7 bases fit TRBD1. The junction had 1 base not matched to a gene; V was cut back by 6 bases and J by 2 bases. Germline CDR1 SGHRS, CDR2 YFSETQ. This CDR3 spans 12 amino acids. CDR3 in DNA: TGCGCCAGCACGGGACAGCAAGAGACCCAGTACTTC. It yields the protein CASTGQQETQYF.

V and J are TRBV7-8 and TRBJ2-5; TRBD2 matches 7 bases. Germline trimming cut 2 bases from V and 3 bases from J; bases unmatched to any gene: 6. CDR1 is SGHVS and CDR2 is FQNEAQ in the germline V gene. The CDR3 extends over 15 amino acids. This chain's CDR3 is CASSLIDRGEETQYF. Here the CDR3 DNA reads TGTGCCAGCAGCTTAATCGATCGGGGGGAAGAGACCCAGTACTTC.

The chain combines TRBV2 with TRBJ2-1; 10 bases are shared with TRBD2. CDR3 length equals 15 residues. Per the germline V gene, CDR1 is SNHLY and CDR2 is FYNNEI. With V trimmed by 5 bases and J by 2 bases, 3 bases remained unmatched. The DNA for the CDR3 is TGTGCCAGCAGTCCTAGCGGGGGCACCTACAATGAGCAGTTCTTC. Its translation is CASSPSGGTYNEQFF. The full variable domain, rest sourced from reference TRBV2 and TRBJ2-1, is EPEVTQTPSHQVTQMGQEVILRCVPISNHLYFYWYRQILGQKVEFLVSFYNNEISEKSEIFDDQFSVERPDGSNFTLKIRSTKLEDSAMYFCASSPSGGTYNEQFFGPGTRLTVL.

The V gene is TRBV15, the J gene TRBJ2-5; a weak D match, TRBD2 (6 bases). CDR1 is LNHNV and CDR2 is YYDKDF in the germline V gene (reference sequence). The CDR3 has 14 residues. V was cut by 3 bases and J by 1 base, with 9 bases left in between. The CDR3 loop is CATSRGGVQETQYF. CDR3 DNA sequence: TGTGCCACCAGCAGGGGCGGGGTCCAAGAGACCCAGTACTTC.

V gene TRBV24-1 combines with J gene TRBJ2-7; D not certain. The CDR3 is 16 residues long. In germline, CDR1 is KGHDR, CDR2 SFDVKD. Trimming shortened V by 8 bases and J by 6 bases, and 25 bases separated the two germline ends. The CDR3 DNA follows: TGTGCCACCAACTACCTCGCCCGGATCAGCGAGGTCGAGCAGTACTTC. Translated, it gives CATNYLARISEVEQYF.

The chain is built from TRBV7-2 and TRBJ2-3; 8 bases are a match to TRBD2. V lost 8 bases to trimming and J lost 6 bases; unmatched junction nucleotides: 7. Germline values: CDR1 SGHTA, CDR2 FQGNSA. The CDR3 contains 13 residues. This CDR3 is CASAGGVIDTQYF. CDR3 coding DNA: TGTGCCAGCGCGGGGGGAGTGATCGATACGCAGTATTTT.

This chain links TRBV29-1 with TRBJ1-3; D remains unclear. V lost 3 bases and J lost 0, with 9 bases in between. CDR1 is SQVTM, CDR2 ANQGSEA, per germline. The CDR3 contains 14 residues. CDR3 amino acids: CSVDVGGSGNTIYF. In nucleotides, the CDR3 is TGCAGCGTTGATGTCGGAGGCTCTGGAAACACCATATATTTT. The whole variable domain, filled in from reference TRBV29-1 and TRBJ1-3, reads SAVISQKPSRDICQRGTSLTIQCQVDSQVTMMFWYRQQPGQSLTLIATANQGSEATYESGFVIDKFPISRPNLTFSTLTVSNMSPEDSSIYLCSVDVGGSGNTIYFGEGSWLTVV.

This clone was detected only once. The chain is built from TRBV14 and TRBJ1-2; 9 nucleotides agree with TRBD1. The CDR3 loop spans 14 amino acids. Germline CDR1 is SGHDN and CDR2 is FVKESK. With V trimmed by 4 bases and J by 4 bases, 4 bases remained unmatched. CDR3 bases: TGTGCCAGCAGCCGCGACAGGGGGAGCTATGGCTACACCTTC. It encodes CASSRDRGSYGYTF. Variable domain in full (rest from reference TRBV14 and TRBJ1-2): EAGVTQFPSHSVIEKGQTVTLRCDPISGHDNLYWYRRVMGKEIKFLLHFVKESKQDESGMPNNRFLAERTGGTYSTLKVQPAELEDSGVYFCASSRDRGSYGYTFGSGTRLTVV.

This chain connects TRBV2 to TRBJ1-5; 8 nucleotides line up with TRBD1. V gave up 5 bases and J gave up 2 bases; unmatched junction bases: 5. The CDR3 runs 15 residues. Per germline, CDR1 SNHLY and CDR2 FYNNEI. CDR3 protein: CASSRQGYGNQPQHF. The CDR3 nucleotides read TGTGCCAGCAGTCGACAGGGGTACGGCAATCAGCCCCAGCATTTT.